The table lists the clone carrying this T cell receptor (beta chain) with a few counts. The sample is drawn from a study of T-cell memory formation after mild COVID-19. The V gene end was trimmed by 7 bases and the J gene end by 5 bases; junction bases not matched to a gene: 8. The CDR3 runs 14 residues. The 5'RACE method, run with constant-segment primers, produced TCR alpha and TCR beta cDNA libraries (carrying sample barcodes and UMIs). TCRdb re-analysed the 5' RACE reads in MiXCR, keeping a single row per CDR3 protein. The sample yields around 150,000 distinct CDR3 sequences, 11% seen once. Sequencing was performed on PBMCs or a T cell subset sorted from them (not recorded which). The receptor's source is a man younger than 35 who had mild COVID-19 (a few samples of this study predate the infection). Cell type and time point are not known. The chain carries TRBV12-3 or TRBV12-4 and TRBJ2-5; 9 nucleotides match TRBD1. The CDR3 DNA is TGTGCCAGCATCCCGGGACAGGGACAGGAGACCCAGTACTTC. Translated, it gives CASIPGQGQETQYF.